These T cell receptor beta chains were read from a single sample in a study of blood T cell repertoires in COVID-19. Assay used: immunoSEQ multiplex PCR; TCRdb lists only in-frame clones, some missing. Among some 320,000 clones, approximately 90% were seen once, and the ten largest hold about 4.2%. The material sequenced was PBMCs or T cells enriched from blood (not recorded which). Source of these receptors: a woman in her thirties who had been exposed to COVID-19. Both conserved end residues are part of each CDR3. A D gene is named only where the DNA matches it firmly. Expanded clones are given a class, and other clones once, few, many or no size at all.

d_call j_call clone_size v_call cdr3_nt cdr3_aa
. TRBJ2-1 . TRBV9 TGTGCCAGCAGCGCCTACGGGGTCAGCTCCTACAATGAGCAGTTCTTC CASSAYGVSSYNEQFF
. TRBJ1-2 . TRBV3-1/TRBV3-2 TGTGCCAGCAGCCGGGGACTCTATGGCTACACCTTC CASSRGLYGYTF
. TRBJ2-7 . TRBV10-3 TGTGCCATCAGTACAGGGAAGGGGTCCTACGAGCAGTACTTC CAISTGKGSYEQYF
TRBD1 TRBJ1-5 . TRBV19 TGTGCCAGTAGTCCCGGACAGGGGCGAAATCAGCCCCAGCATTTT CASSPGQGRNQPQHF
TRBD1 TRBJ1-5 . TRBV4-2 TGTGCCAGCAGCCAAGTAAGGACAGGGGGCGATCAGCCCCAGCATTTT CASSQVRTGGDQPQHF
TRBD1 TRBJ1-1 . TRBV10-3 TGTGCCATCAGCAACAGGGGCCTCAACACTGAAGCTTTCTTT CAISNRGLNTEAFF
. TRBJ1-3 . TRBV11-2 TGTGCCAGCAGCTTAGGAGGAGCAGTATACACCATATATTTT CASSLGGAVYTIYF
. TRBJ1-1 few TRBV29-1 TGCAGCGTTGATGGGACATACTCGAACACTGAAGCTTTCTTT CSVDGTYSNTEAFF
TRBD2 TRBJ2-1 . TRBV15 TGTGCCACCAGCAGAGATGTGAGCGGGGGGGGCAATAATGAGCAGTTCTTC CATSRDVSGGGNNEQFF
. TRBJ1-2 . TRBV19 TGTGCCAGTAGTATTTCCCCGACAGGCGTCTACTATGGCTACACCTTC CASSISPTGVYYGYTF
TRBD1 TRBJ2-6 . TRBV18 TGTGCCAGCTCACCAAAGGGGACAGGGTTCTCTGGGGCCAACGTCCTGACTTTC CASSPKGTGFSGANVLTF
TRBD1 TRBJ2-7 . TRBV7-9 TGTGCCAGCAGCTACGGGACAGGGCTGGGGAGAGGTGAGCAGTACTTC CASSYGTGLGRGEQYF
. TRBJ1-1 . TRBV5-8 TGTGCCAGCAGCTTGACAGGGCCGAACACTGAAGCTTTCTTT CASSLTGPNTEAFF
TRBD2 TRBJ2-3 few TRBV6-1 TGTGCCAGCAGTGAGCGGGGGGCTCACTACACAGATACGCAGTATTTT CASSERGAHYTDTQYF
. TRBJ1-4 few TRBV5-1 TGCGCCAGCAGCTTGGCACAGGGCACTAATGAAAAACTGTTTTTT CASSLAQGTNEKLFF
TRBD2 TRBJ2-1 once TRBV5-1 TGCGCCAGCAGCCCTTCAGGGACTAGCGGGGGGGCGTCCTACAATGAGCAGTTCTTC CASSPSGTSGGASYNEQFF
. TRBJ2-5 . TRBV6-2/TRBV6-3 TGTGCCAGCAGTCGGCCCGGAGGGACGGGAGAGACCCAGTACTTC CASSRPGGTGETQYF
. TRBJ2-7 . TRBV5-5 TGTGCCAGCAGCTTGGTCTGGGCAGAAACCAGCTCCTACGAGCAGTACTTC CASSLVWAETSSYEQYF
. TRBJ1-2 . TRBV5-1 TGCGCCAGCAGCTTGGCGTTGGAGGCTAGCTATGGCTACACCTTC CASSLALEASYGYTF
TRBD1 TRBJ2-1 . TRBV5-5 TGTGCCAGCAGCTCGGGACAGGGTTCCTACAATGAGCAGTTCTTC CASSSGQGSYNEQFF
. TRBJ1-1 . TRBV18 TGTGCCAGCTCACCACGGACGGGGGGGGACACTGAAGCTTTCTTT CASSPRTGGDTEAFF
TRBD1 TRBJ2-2 . TRBV5-3 TGTGCCAGAAGTCCGCCGGGACAGGGTGTCACCGGGGAGCTGTTTTTT CARSPPGQGVTGELFF
. TRBJ2-1 . TRBV5-4 TGTGCCAGCAGCTGGACTAACAATGAGCAGTTCTTC CASSWTNNEQFF
. TRBJ1-2 . TRBV5-1 TGCGCCAGCAGCTACCAGGGCAGCAATGGCTACACCTTC CASSYQGSNGYTF
. TRBJ1-5 . TRBV7-8 TGTGCCAGCAGCTTACAGGGGCACAATCAGCCCCAGCATTTT CASSLQGHNQPQHF
. TRBJ2-5 . TRBV7-2 TGTGCCAGCAGCTTTTTTGGGGCCCAAGAGACCCAGTACTTC CASSFFGAQETQYF
. TRBJ1-1 . TRBV7-9 TGTGCCAGCAGCTCCCAGACGGGGACTGAAGCTTTCTTT CASSSQTGTEAFF
. TRBJ2-2 . TRBV7-9 TGTGCCAGCAGCTTCTTACAGGGCGACACCGGGGAGCTGTTTTTT CASSFLQGDTGELFF
. TRBJ1-1 once TRBV19 TGTGCCAGTAGTACATGGGACACACAAGCTTTCTTT CASSTWDTQAFF
. TRBJ2-2 once TRBV5-4 TGTGCCACCACGAGTGGCGGGGAGCTGTTTTTT CATTSGGELFF
TRBD1 TRBJ1-2 . TRBV7-9 TGTGCCAGCAGTCGAGCGAGGGGACAGACTTATGGCTACACCTTC CASSRARGQTYGYTF
TRBD1 TRBJ1-2 once TRBV4-1 TGCGCCAGCAGCCAAGGCTTCCGGGACAGGTACTATGGCTACACCTTC CASSQGFRDRYYGYTF
. TRBJ1-2 . TRBV14 TGTGCCAGCAGCCAAGATTGGGGGCATGGCTACACCTTC CASSQDWGHGYTF
. TRBJ1-5 . TRBV4-2 TGTGCCAGCAGCCAAGAGGACGGGAAAGATCAGCCCCAGCATTTT CASSQEDGKDQPQHF
TRBD1 TRBJ2-5 . TRBV23-1 TGCGCCAGCAGTCCCAATGACTGGGACAGGCATAAGTTTACCCAGTACTTC CASSPNDWDRHKFTQYF
TRBD2 TRBJ2-7 once TRBV15 TGTGCCACCAGCAGAGCACTAGCGGGGGGCTACGAGCAGTACTTC CATSRALAGGYEQYF
. TRBJ1-5 . TRBV14 TGTGCCAGCAGCTCCGGGAGGGGAGCCCAGCATTTT CASSSGRGAQHF
TRBD1 TRBJ1-1 . TRBV7-9 TGTGCCAGCAGCCGACCGGGACAGACTGAAGCTTTCTTT CASSRPGQTEAFF
. TRBJ1-2 once TRBV10-3 TGTGCCATCAGTGAGTCGATGGAGGGAATCGGTGGCTACACCTTC CAISESMEGIGGYTF
TRBD1 TRBJ2-2 . TRBV5-1 TGCGCCAGCAGCTTCGACAGGGCGAACACCGGGGAGCTGTTTTTT CASSFDRANTGELFF
. TRBJ2-3 . TRBV20-1 TGCAGTGCTAGTAACGCCCGCGGGGCAGATACGCAGTATTTT CSASNARGADTQYF
TRBD2 TRBJ2-7 once TRBV24-1 TGTGCCACCAGAGATGGGACTAGCGGAAAGCAGTACTTC CATRDGTSGKQYF
TRBD2 TRBJ2-3 . TRBV6-5 TGTGCCAGCAGTTACTCGCTAGCGGAGAATACGCAGTATTTT CASSYSLAENTQYF
. TRBJ1-5 . TRBV5-4 TGTGCCAGCAGCTTTTGGGGGGGTAATCAGCCCCAGCATTTT CASSFWGGNQPQHF
. TRBJ2-2 . TRBV7-9 TGTGCCAGCAGCTTTAGGGGAAGGGACGGGGAGCTGTTTTTT CASSFRGRDGELFF
TRBD2 TRBJ2-5 . TRBV3-1/TRBV3-2 TGTGCCAGCAGTTTTGGGACTAGCGGGGCTCAGGGCCCCCAGTACTTC CASSFGTSGAQGPQYF
. TRBJ2-1 . TRBV18 TGTGCCAGCTCACCGGAGCGGGATGAGCAGTTCTTC CASSPERDEQFF
. TRBJ2-5 . TRBV5-1 TGCGCCAGCAGCTTGGGTACAGTTCAAGAGACCCAGTACTTC CASSLGTVQETQYF
TRBD1 TRBJ2-6 . TRBV7-6 TGTGCCAGCAGCTTAAGACAGGGGATATCTGGGGCCAACGTCCTGACTTTC CASSLRQGISGANVLTF
. TRBJ2-2 . TRBV3-1/TRBV3-2 TGTGCCAGCAGCCAAGAACGCTTGCGCCGGAACACCGGGGAGCTGTTTTTT CASSQERLRRNTGELFF
. TRBJ1-1 . TRBV3-1/TRBV3-2 TGTGCCAGCAACCTCCCCGGGACAACTGAAGCTTTCTTT CASNLPGTTEAFF
. TRBJ1-4 . TRBV9 TGTGCCAGCAGCGATCCCTCTGAGGGAACCCTTGAAAAACTGTTTTTT CASSDPSEGTLEKLFF
. TRBJ1-1 once TRBV4-2 TGTGCCAGCAGACCCGGGCACAGGAGCGACACTGAAGCTTTCTTT CASRPGHRSDTEAFF